Following are 26 T cell receptor beta chains from one sample sequenced in a study of blood T cells in healthy people across ages. A second PCR of roughly 7 to 11 cycles used a sample-barcoded 5' primer and a J-beta primer mix. TCRdb reanalysed the 5' RACE reads using MiXCR and keeps one entry per CDR3 protein. The repertoire has some 690,000 distinct CDR3 sequences, about a fifth of them found once; the top ten carry roughly 22%. The sample comprised blood. All receptors derive from a man aged 70 or older in good health.

This clonotype occurred a few times. The chain combines TRBV24-1 with TRBJ2-6; possibly TRBD1 or TRBD2 for D (5 bases each). Germline CDR1 is KGHDR and CDR2 is SFDVKD. The V end lost 4 bases, the J end lost 0 bases, and 15 bases lay between the germline ends. The CDR3 contains 18 residues. CDR3 nucleotides: TGTGCCACCAGTGAATCCGGGACGGCGAACTCTGGGGCCAACGTCCTGACTTTC. This sequence encodes CATSESGTANSGANVLTF.

This clonotype was seen only a few times. The chain employs TRBV28 and TRBJ1-5; D call uncertain. The CDR3 runs to 13 residues. V was shortened by 6 bases and J by 6 bases, with 12 bases between the two germline ends. The germline V gene encodes CDR1 MDHEN and CDR2 SYDVKM. This CDR3 reads CASRLFSGQPQHF. CDR3 nucleotide sequence: TGTGCCAGCAGATTGTTCAGTGGTCAGCCCCAGCATTTT.

J is TRBJ2-4 and V is TRBV12-3 or TRBV12-4, with TRBD2 matching over 10 bases. The CDR3 covers 14 residues. V shed 3 bases, J shed 9 bases, and the junction held 5 bases outside the gene matches. The CDR3 region is CASSFGTSAPIQYF. CDR3 bases: TGTGCCAGCAGTTTCGGGACTAGCGCCCCCATTCAGTACTTC.

This chain links TRBV7-9 with TRBJ2-3, with a weak D call TRBD2 (6 bases). CDR1 is SEHNR and CDR2 is FQNEAQ in the germline V gene (reference sequence). V was pared by 5 bases and J by 0 bases, with 15 bases between. This CDR3 has 16 residues. CDR3 coding DNA: TGTGCCAGCAGCCCCGTTGCAGGGAGGAGCACAGATACGCAGTATTTT. Its protein product is CASSPVAGRSTDTQYF.

This clonotype was counted between two and nine times. J is TRBJ2-1 and V is TRBV12-3 or TRBV12-4; 9 nucleotides line up with TRBD2. V was clipped by 1 base and J by 9 bases; unmatched bases: 7. The CDR3 has 15 amino acids. For the CDR3, the DNA is TGTGCCAGCAGTTTAGGCCTAGCGGGGATCTCTGAGCAGTTCTTC. It is translated as CASSLGLAGISEQFF.

Only a few counts were recorded for this clonotype. The chain carries TRBV20-1 and TRBJ1-2, with TRBD1 identical over 7 bases. CDR3 size: 13 residues. V was pared by 3 bases and J by 2 bases, with 3 bases of the junction left unmatched. The germline V gene encodes CDR1 DFQATT and CDR2 SNEGSKA (reference sequence). CDR3 in amino acids: CSASKTGNYGYTF. The CDR3 region has the DNA TGCAGTGCTAGTAAGACAGGGAACTATGGCTACACCTTC.

This clonotype was detected a few times. The J gene is TRBJ1-5, the V gene TRBV10-2; tentative D call: TRBD1 (5 bases). The V gene's germline CDR1 is WSHSY and CDR2 SAAADI. This CDR3 has 15 amino acids. V lost 1 base to trimming and J lost 0 bases, with 7 bases between them. This CDR3 reads CASSELTVSNQPQHF. The CDR3 region has the DNA TGCGCCAGCAGTGAGTTGACAGTTAGCAATCAGCCCCAGCATTTT.

The chain recombines TRBV29-1 with TRBJ2-3; 10 bases map to TRBD1. Germline values: CDR1 SQVTM, CDR2 ANQGSEA. The CDR3 extends over 14 amino acids. The V segment lost 3 bases and the J segment 3 bases; nucleotides outside the gene matches: 3. CDR3 nucleotide sequence: TGCAGCGTTGACCGGGACAGGGGAACAGATACGCAGTATTTT. This sequence encodes CSVDRDRGTDTQYF.

This chain links TRBV6-6 with TRBJ2-3; 7 bases fit TRBD2. The length of the CDR3 is 17 residues. V dropped 6 bases and J dropped 2; count of bases not matched to a gene: 14. Germline V gene lookup returns CDR1 MNHNY and CDR2 SVGAGI (reference sequence). CDR3 sequence reads: CASSPKGRERSTDTQYF. The CDR3 region has the DNA TGTGCCAGCAGCCCTAAGGGGAGGGAGAGGTCCACAGATACGCAGTATTTT.

For the CDR3, the DNA is TGCAGTGCTAGAGTTGGAGCGGGAGGCCAAGAGACCCAGTACTTC. This gives the protein CSARVGAGGQETQYF. V usage is TRBV20-1 and J usage is TRBJ2-5; 9 bases fit TRBD2. Germline values: CDR1 DFQATT, CDR2 SNEGSKA (reference sequence). The ends lost 1 base at V and 1 base at J; junction bases unmatched: 4. This CDR3 comprises 15 residues.

V gene TRBV4-1 combines with J gene TRBJ1-4, with 10 bases that match TRBD1. This CDR3 contains 15 residues. CDR1 and CDR2 from the germline V gene are MGHRA and YSYEKL. Germline trimming cut 2 bases from V and 8 bases from J; bases unmatched to any gene: 5. CDR3 DNA: TGCGCCAGCAGCCAACTGGACAGGGGGAGAGAAAAACTGTTTTTT. Residues: CASSQLDRGREKLFF.

This clonotype turned up a few times. The chain links TRBV29-1 to TRBJ1-2, with D unclear. This CDR3 is 12 amino acids long. Trimming pared 4 bases from V and 4 bases from J, leaving 10 bases between. The germline CDR1 and CDR2 sequences are SQVTM and ANQGSEA. CDR3 amino acids: CSVVLASYGYTF. For the CDR3, the DNA is TGCAGCGTTGTTCTGGCCAGCTATGGCTACACCTTC.

The gene calls are TRBV12-3 or TRBV12-4 and TRBJ2-2, with D maybe TRBD1 (5 bases). This CDR3 has 14 residues. Trimming pared 3 bases from V and 5 bases from J, leaving 10 bases between. CDR3 coding DNA: TGTGCCAGCAGTTTCAAGGGGTGGACCGGGGAGCTGTTTTTT. Translating it yields CASSFKGWTGELFF.

The rearrangement links TRBV6-5 to TRBJ2-3, with TRBD2 as a possible D gene (6 bases). Germline V CDR1 and CDR2: MNHEY, SVGAGI. Trimming took off 10 bases at V and 6 bases at J, with 14 bases between the two ends. This CDR3 is built from 12 residues. The CDR3 here is CATRGGADTQYF. The CDR3 DNA reads TGTGCCACCCGAGGAGGGGCCGATACGCAGTATTTT.

The chain carries TRBV11-2 and TRBJ1-4; 7 bases align to TRBD1. CDR1 and CDR2 (germline): SGHAT, FQNNGV. The CDR3 loop spans 14 amino acids. Trimming took 4 bases from V and 4 from J; bases not matched to a gene: 3. CDR3: CASSSTGFNEKLFF. The DNA for the CDR3 is TGTGCCAGCAGCTCGACAGGGTTTAATGAAAAACTGTTTTTT.

In this sample, this clonotype turned up a few times. The chain combines TRBV20-1 with TRBJ2-4; D is unclear. In germline, CDR1 is DFQATT, CDR2 SNEGSKA (reference sequence). The CDR3 totals 18 residues. V lost 0 bases, J lost 0 bases, and 18 bases lay in between. The CDR3 region is CSARDSWTNSLAKNIQYF. CDR3 nucleotide sequence: TGCAGTGCTAGAGATTCATGGACCAATTCCTTAGCCAAAAACATTCAGTACTTC.

V is TRBV20-1 and J is TRBJ1-2, with 7 bases matching TRBD1. With 7 bases clipped from V and 6 bases from J, the junction kept 11 bases outside the gene matches. CDR1 DFQATT and CDR2 SNEGSKA come from the germline V gene (reference sequence). The length of the CDR3 is 13 residues. The CDR3 is CSGDRALVNGYTF. CDR3 DNA: TGCAGTGGCGACAGGGCACTGGTGAATGGCTACACCTTC.

The chain combines TRBV12-3 or TRBV12-4 with TRBJ1-2, with a possible D match to TRBD1 (6 bases). V was clipped by 5 bases and J by 8 bases, with 15 bases between them. This CDR3 has 13 residues. The CDR3 nucleotides read TGTGCCAGCAGTGACAGGTCGGGAATCGGCTACACCTTC. Its translation is CASSDRSGIGYTF.

This clonotype was recorded a few times. V is TRBV6-5 and J is TRBJ2-1; TRBD2 agrees at 7 bases. The CDR3 is made up of 13 amino acids. Per germline, CDR1 MNHEY and CDR2 SVGAGI. Trimming cost V 5 bases and J 6 bases; bases outside gene matches: 4. CDR3 nucleotide sequence: TGTGCCAGCAGTCGGGACTACAGCAATGAGCAGTTCTTC. This codes for CASSRDYSNEQFF.

There are many counts of this clonotype. V and J are TRBV5-1 and TRBJ1-4; D might be TRBD1 (5 bases). This CDR3 has 14 residues. The germline gives CDR1 SGHRS, CDR2 YFSETQ. V lost 3 bases to trimming and J lost 3 bases, with 9 bases between them. The CDR3 protein is CASSSGTSNEKLFF. CDR3 nucleotide sequence: TGCGCCAGCAGCTCTGGGACCTCTAATGAAAAACTGTTTTTT.

In its sample, this clonotype was seen a few times. CDR3 loop: CASSQGDSENEQYF. Written as DNA, the CDR3 is TGCGCCAGCAGCCAAGGGGACAGCGAAAACGAGCAGTACTTC. V and J are TRBV4-1 and TRBJ2-5; 7 nucleotides agree with TRBD1. The end of the DNA fits TRBJ2-7 better, so the J call may be wrong. The germline V gene has CDR1 MGHRA and CDR2 YSYEKL. The CDR3 is made up of 14 amino acids.

The rearrangement links TRBV6-2 or TRBV6-3 to TRBJ1-5, with 8 bases matching TRBD1. Germline values: CDR1 MNHEY, CDR2 SVGEGT. This CDR3 is 15 amino acids long. V lost 4 bases and J lost 6; bases outside the gene matches: 8. The CDR3 loop is CASSSAGGSVQPQHF. The CDR3 DNA follows: TGTGCCAGCAGTTCCGCAGGGGGCTCGGTTCAGCCCCAGCATTTT.

In its sample, this clonotype was seen a few times. CDR3 DNA sequence: TGTGCCAGCTCAGAACAGAGGGGCGCTAATGAAAAACTGTTTTTT. It yields the protein CASSEQRGANEKLFF. The rearrangement joins TRBV18 to TRBJ1-4; possible D gene TRBD1, 5 bases. The CDR3 loop spans 15 amino acids. Trimming took off 5 bases at V and 3 bases at J, with 13 bases between the two ends. Germline lookup yields CDR1 KGHSH and CDR2 LQKENI. The full variable domain, with the rest looked up from reference TRBV18 and TRBJ1-4, is NAGVMQNPRHLVRRRGQEARLRCSPMKGHSHVYWYRQLPEEGLKFMVYLQKENIIDESGMPKERFSAEFPKEGPSILRIQQVVRGDSAAYFCASSEQRGANEKLFFGSGTQLSVL.

Notes on this clonotype: The junction differs from germline at one of its ends, possibly a read error. The chain combines TRBV7-6 with TRBJ2-1; either TRBD1 or TRBD2 may supply D (5 bases each). The germline V gene has CDR1 SGHVS and CDR2 FNYEAQ. The CDR3 runs 12 residues. CDR3 nucleotides: TGTGCCAGCAGCTCCCGGGACGCCATTCTCAGCTTC. It encodes CASSSRDAILSF.

The V gene is TRBV20-1, the J gene TRBJ2-5, with TRBD2 matching 7 bases. The assigned J gene may be wrong: the sequence end matches TRBJ2-1 better. The V gene's germline CDR1 is DFQATT and CDR2 SNEGSKA (reference sequence). CDR3 length: 13 residues. The CDR3 protein is CSAGRTRYNEQFF. The CDR3 nucleotides read TGCAGTGCTGGCCGGACTAGGTACAATGAGCAGTTCTTC.

The V call is TRBV2, the J call TRBJ1-1, with D perhaps matching TRBD1 (6 bases). CDR3 size: 15 residues. Germline CDR1 reads SNHLY; CDR2 reads FYNNEI. Deletions cut 6 bases from V and 2 bases from J, with 16 bases between. CDR3: CASRDYGGLNTEAFF. The DNA of the CDR3 is TGTGCCAGCAGGGATTATGGGGGGCTAAACACTGAAGCTTTCTTT.